Below, one T cell receptor (beta chain) is given with its context. A much larger clonotype is one base distant, so this may be a read error. Everyone who gave samples was a healthy Caucasian. It was template switching that added a universal primer site, and there were unique molecular identifiers on the cDNA. A single record per CDR3 protein comes from TCRdb applying MiXCR to the 5' RACE reads. Among about 260,000 distinct CDR3 sequences listed, around 7% were seen once. The CDR3 is 16 residues long. Germline CDR1 reads SGHTA; CDR2 reads FQGNSA. This sample was included in a study of identical twins. This same sample was also taken into another study, of yellow fever vaccine responses in identical twins.

Sequences were obtained from memory (CD45RO+) T cells sorted from blood. The receptor comes from a woman between 18 and 30 years old in good health. The rearrangement links TRBV7-2 to TRBJ2-3, with TRBD1 as a possible D gene (5 bases). The J call is uncertain, as TRBJ1-5 better fits the DNA end. Written as DNA, the CDR3 is TGTGCCAGCAGCTTAGGGGGCGGGAGAAGGGCAGATACGCAGCATTTT. Its translation: CASSLGGGRRADTQHF.